The sample holds many counts of the clone carrying this TCR beta chain. Antigen: not known. Germline V gives CDR1 MNHNY, CDR2 SVGAGI (reference sequence). This CDR3 has 17 amino acids. V was pared by 0 bases and J by 2 bases, with 7 bases of the junction left unmatched. This record belongs to a study of molecular identifiers for immune sequencing clone quantification. Study-wide context: Replicates partitioned RNA from approximately 20,000 or 100,000 naive CD8 cells into five parts, sequencing four.

General study points: Among effectors, clones above 20 RNA copies held over 98% of molecules; among naive cells, under 1%.

TCRdb reprocessed the PCR reads with MiXCR, giving one entry per CDR3 protein. This sample has approximately 550,000 distinct CDR3 sequences; 25% occur once, and the top ten carry roughly 0.79%. The chain has TRBV6-6 and TRBJ2-3, with TRBD2 matching 8 bases. Sequencing was done on a sample of naive CD8+ T cells from blood, with Jurkat cell RNA spiked in. Subset in this sample: FACS-sorted CD8+CD4-CCR7+CD45RA+ naive T cells. This sequence originates from a human donor in good health. Some libraries in this study had Jurkat cell RNA spiked in. DNA of the CDR3: TGTGCCAGCAGTTACTCGCCTAGCGGGTTCCTCACAGATACGCAGTATTTT. It translates to CASSYSPSGFLTDTQYF.